What follows describes a single T cell receptor (beta chain). PCR employed 60 Vbeta and 13 Jbeta primers. Data came from immunoSEQ multiplex PCR; TCRdb stores just in-frame clones and leaves some out. The sample includes 150,000 to 200,000 clones, about four fifths seen only once; the top ten take approximately 2.2%. The data are from a study of cytomegalovirus exposure and HLA in healthy donors. The sample comprised PBMCs. The origin of this receptor is a woman in her 50s in good health and CMV-seronegative.

CDR3 sequence reads: CASSLGGTSGGNIQYF. The CDR3 region has the DNA TGTGCCAGCAGCTTGGGGGGGACTAGCGGGGGGAACATTCAGTACTTC. The rearrangement uses TRBV11-2 and TRBJ2-4, with 15 bases fitting TRBD2. CDR1 is SGHAT, CDR2 FQNNGV, per germline. V shed 3 bases, J shed 7 bases, and the junction held 4 bases outside the gene matches. This CDR3 has 16 residues.